This TCR beta chain stems from a study of blood T cell repertoires in COVID-19. Looking at the study overall: Spain, Italy and the United States supplied samples that represented acute and convalescent COVID-19. T cells, B-cell-depleted T cells, or PBMCs supplied cDNA or gDNA.

Original processing notes: Estimates of nucleated cell counts were drawn from the amplification of reference gene primers. Sequenced by immunoSEQ multiplex PCR; TCRdb stores in-frame clones only, minus some. V and J calls and clone size are copied from that table; D and trimming were computed from the DNA. The sample shows about 400,000 clones, roughly 88% of them seen only once. Each participant's cohort was designated according to participant-reported clinical history. The CDR3 has 15 amino acids. After removal of 2 bases from V and 9 bases from J, the junction contained 3 bases not matched to a gene. Germline V CDR1 and CDR2: SGHDT, YYEEEE.

J is TRBJ2-1 and V is TRBV5-6; 15 bases match TRBD2. Material for sequencing was PBMCs or T cells enriched from blood (not recorded which). The source is a woman between 25 and 40 years old with acute COVID-19. The CDR3 here is CASSFGTSGGFEQFF. CDR3 DNA sequence: TGTGCCAGCAGCTTTGGGACTAGCGGGGGGTTTGAGCAGTTCTTC. Drawing the rest from reference TRBV5-6 and TRBJ2-1, the complete variable domain is DAGVTQSPTHLIKTRGQQVTLRCSPKSGHDTVSWYQQALGQGPQFIFQYYEEEERQRGNFPDRFSGHQFPNYSSELNVNALLLGDSALYLCASSFGTSGGFEQFFGPGTRLTVL.